The 32 T cell receptor beta chains reported below all come from one sample, sequenced in a study of a mutant IDH1 vaccine in newly diagnosed glioma. The method was immunoSEQ multiplex PCR; TCRdb's version includes in-frame clones alone and lacks a portion of them. The sample lists over 60,000 clones, approximately 90% occurring once. No antigens are known for them. As for time point: week 11, during vaccination. Each dose of the vaccine consisted of 300 ug of mutant IDH1 20-mer peptide, with topical imiquimod. The sequencing here drew on PBMCs, taken from a glioma patient whose treatment included an IDH1 peptide vaccine. All receptors come from a man aged 35 to 55 with glioma.

This chain links TRBV6-5 with TRBJ2-7, with TRBD2 matching over 8 bases. V gave up 5 bases and J gave up 3 bases; unmatched junction bases: 6. The CDR3 has 14 amino acids. Germline V lookup: CDR1 MNHEY, CDR2 SVGAGI. This CDR3 is CASSRRAGGYEQYF. The CDR3 DNA follows: TGTGCCAGCAGTCGCCGGGCGGGGGGCTACGAGCAGTACTTC.

The genes are TRBV5-1 and TRBJ2-6; weak D call: TRBD2 (5 bases). From germline, CDR1 is SGHRS and CDR2 YFSETQ. The V gene lost 3 bases and the J gene lost 0 bases, with 7 bases spanning the gap. The length of the CDR3 is 15 residues. The CDR3 nucleotides read TGCGCCAGCAGCTATGGGAGCTCTGGGGCCAACGTCCTGACTTTC. Its protein is CASSYGSSGANVLTF. Full variable domain (rest looked up from reference TRBV5-1 and TRBJ2-6): KAGVTQTPRYLIKTRGQQVTLSCSPISGHRSVSWYQQTPGQGLQFLFEYFSETQRNKGNFPGRFSGRQFSNSRSEMNVSTLELGDSALYLCASSYGSSGANVLTFGAGSRLTVL.

The chain has TRBV5-5 and TRBJ2-1, with D perhaps TRBD1 (5 bases). CDR3 length: 15 amino acids. Per the germline V gene, CDR1 is SGHKS and CDR2 is YYEKEE (reference sequence). V was trimmed by 4 bases and J by 0 bases, leaving 11 bases between them. Here the CDR3 DNA reads TGTGCCAGCAGCCTCGACAGAAGCTCCTACAATGAGCAGTTCTTC. Protein sequence: CASSLDRSSYNEQFF.

CDR3 region: CASSPRSRGSWSLAEQFF. CDR3 coding DNA: TGTGCCAGCAGCCCACGATCCCGCGGGAGTTGGTCTTTAGCTGAGCAGTTCTTC. The chain recombines TRBV7-3 with TRBJ2-1, with 7 bases aligning to TRBD2. This CDR3 region has 18 residues. Germline CDR1 reads SGHTA; CDR2 reads FQGTGA. J lost 9 bases, V lost 5 bases, and 22 bases had no gene match.

J is TRBJ2-7 and V is TRBV4-1, with TRBD1 as a possible D gene (6 bases). The CDR3 has 15 amino acids. V lost 0 bases to trimming and J lost 2 bases, with 11 bases between them. CDR1 and CDR2 (germline): MGHRA, YSYEKL. This chain's CDR3 is CASSQDRQVAYEQYV. In DNA, the CDR3 is TGCGCCAGCAGCCAAGATAGACAGGTTGCCTACGAGCAGTACGTC.

This clone showed up just once. The chain uses TRBV18 and TRBJ2-3; 10 nucleotides agree with TRBD2. In germline, CDR1 is KGHSH, CDR2 LQKENI. V shed 3 bases and J 1 base; nucleotides not matched to a gene: 10. This CDR3 has 18 residues. Here the CDR3 reads CASSPKNTGTSGTDTQYF. For the CDR3, the DNA is TGTGCCAGCTCACCTAAAAATACCGGGACTAGCGGCACAGATACGCAGTATTTT.

The chain joins TRBV7-2 to TRBJ2-1; D is uncertain. V was clipped by 8 bases and J by 7 bases, with 18 bases between them. The CDR3 runs to 14 residues. Per germline, CDR1 SGHTA and CDR2 FQGNSA. DNA of the CDR3: TGTGCCAGCTCGCGGAAGGGTGGCCTTAATGAGCAGTTCTTC. Translation: CASSRKGGLNEQFF.

This chain joins TRBV5-1 and TRBJ2-7; 9 nucleotides agree with TRBD2. This CDR3 has 17 residues. The germline V gene encodes CDR1 SGHRS and CDR2 YFSETQ. V shed 4 bases, J shed 1 base, and the junction held 12 bases outside the gene matches. Here the CDR3 reads CASSPAGGGLISYEQYF. DNA of the CDR3: TGCGCCAGCAGCCCCGCGGGGGGGGGCCTAATATCCTACGAGCAGTACTTC.

V gene TRBV2 combines with J gene TRBJ2-7; D is unresolved. Per the germline V gene, CDR1 is SNHLY and CDR2 is FYNNEI. The CDR3 has 15 amino acids. Trimming removed 3 bases from V and 3 bases from J, with 15 bases in between. The CDR3 nucleotides read TGTGCCAGCAGTGATTATTTAACTCTGGTCTACGAGCAGTACTTC. The encoded protein is CASSDYLTLVYEQYF.

The J gene is TRBJ2-5, the V gene TRBV15; D might be TRBD2 (6 bases). This CDR3 is built from 14 residues. V was pared by 6 bases and J by 2 bases, with 13 bases between. The V gene's germline CDR1 is LNHNV and CDR2 YYDKDF (reference sequence). CDR3 bases: TGTGCCACCAGTCCGGGGGACTGGCAAGAGACCCAGTACTTC. As protein: CATSPGDWQETQYF.

This chain joins TRBV7-2 and TRBJ1-2; 7 bases map to TRBD1. V was pared by 4 bases and J by 0 bases, with 2 bases of the junction left unmatched. Germline V gives CDR1 SGHTA, CDR2 FQGNSA. The CDR3 loop spans 14 amino acids. In DNA, the CDR3 is TGTGCCAGCAGCTGGGACAGCACTAACTATGGCTACACCTTC. It encodes CASSWDSTNYGYTF.

The V call is TRBV29-1, the J call TRBJ2-1, with TRBD1 matching 9 bases. The CDR3 contains 14 residues. The V segment lost 4 bases and the J segment 4 bases; nucleotides outside the gene matches: 5. Looked up from germline, CDR1 is SQVTM and CDR2 is ANQGSEA. Here the CDR3 DNA reads TGCAGCGTTGTAGCACAGGGGGCATACAATGAGCAGTTCTTC. Amino acids: CSVVAQGAYNEQFF.

The rearrangement uses TRBV19 and TRBJ1-1; D is possibly TRBD1 (6 bases). Germline V gene lookup returns CDR1 LNHDA and CDR2 SQIVND (reference sequence). The CDR3 is 14 residues long. Deletions cut 9 bases from V and 6 bases from J, with 20 bases between. The DNA of the CDR3 is TGTGCCAGCCATACAGGGTATCTTTCCGCTGAAGCTTTCTTT. Translation gives CASHTGYLSAEAFF. Using reference TRBV19 and TRBJ1-1 for the parts outside the CDR3, the full variable domain is DGGITQSPKYLFRKEGQNVTLSCEQNLNHDAMYWYRQDPGQGLRLIYYSQIVNDFQKGDIAEGYSVSREKKESFPLTVTSAQKNPTAFYLCASHTGYLSAEAFFGQGTRLTVV.

The rearrangement joins TRBV6-6 to TRBJ2-5; TRBD1 matches 8 bases. The last part of the DNA fits TRBJ2-7 better; the J call may be wrong. The CDR3 runs 15 residues. CDR1 is MNHNY and CDR2 is SVGAGI in the germline V gene (reference sequence). This CDR3 reads CASSYRDRFSYEQYF. The CDR3 DNA reads as TGTGCCAGCAGTTACAGGGACAGGTTCTCCTACGAGCAGTACTTC.

The V and J genes are TRBV7-3 and TRBJ1-5; no definite D call. V dropped 3 bases and J dropped 2 bases, with 14 bases sitting between them. CDR3 size: 16 residues. Germline V gene lookup returns CDR1 SGHTA and CDR2 FQGTGA. CDR3 protein: CASSFYGFRGNQPQHF. The CDR3 DNA reads TGTGCCAGCAGCTTCTACGGGTTTAGGGGCAATCAGCCCCAGCATTTT.

The rearrangement uses TRBV5-1 and TRBJ2-2, with D perhaps TRBD2 (6 bases). Germline values: CDR1 SGHRS, CDR2 YFSETQ. The CDR3 consists of 16 residues. V was shortened by 0 bases and J by 2 bases, with 11 bases between the two germline ends. The CDR3 region has the DNA TGCGCCAGCAGCTTGGTCCCTAGCGCAAACACCGGGGAGCTGTTTTTT. Protein: CASSLVPSANTGELFF.

The chain uses TRBV5-4 and TRBJ2-1; no firm D call. The CDR3 is 13 amino acids. The V end lost 2 bases, the J end lost 9 bases, and 12 bases lay between the germline ends. In germline, CDR1 is SGHNT, CDR2 YYREEE (reference sequence). The CDR3 loop is CASSFLALSEQFF. Here the CDR3 DNA reads TGTGCCAGCAGCTTCCTTGCGCTCTCTGAGCAGTTCTTC.

The chain links TRBV10-1 to TRBJ1-1, with a tentative D call TRBD1 (5 bases). Trimming took 7 bases from V and 1 from J, leaving 19 bases between them. This CDR3 comprises 16 residues. The germline CDR1 and CDR2 sequences are WNHNN and SYGVQD (reference sequence). The CDR3 sequence is CASTFLGGEGNTEAFF. The DNA for the CDR3 is TGCGCCAGCACTTTCTTGGGGGGGGAGGGGAACACTGAAGCTTTCTTT.

J is TRBJ1-3 and V is TRBV4-1; maybe TRBD1 (5 bases). Germline V gives CDR1 MGHRA, CDR2 YSYEKL. V was trimmed by 1 base and J by 0 bases, leaving 13 bases between them. The CDR3 spans 17 residues. For the CDR3, the DNA is TGCGCCAGCAGCCAAGGCCCGGGACGCTACTCTGGAAACACCATATATTTT. The encoded protein is CASSQGPGRYSGNTIYF.

This clone was recorded only once. The CDR3 reads CASRPWFFLPIRSISYEQYV. CDR3 DNA sequence: TGTGCCAGCCGCCCCTGGTTCTTTCTTCCTATACGGAGCATCTCCTACGAGCAGTACGTC. V gene TRBV7-4 combines with J gene TRBJ2-7; no reliable D call. The CDR3 extends over 20 amino acids. Trimming cost V 8 bases and J 0 bases, with 32 bases left between them. CDR1 is SGHVT, CDR2 SQSDAQ, per germline.

This sequence joins TRBV7-2 and TRBJ2-7; D is unresolved. From germline, CDR1 is SGHTA and CDR2 FQGNSA. The CDR3 extends over 10 amino acids. Trimming left V 5 bases short and J 3 bases short, with 2 bases between. DNA of the CDR3: TGTGCCAGCAGCAGCTACGAGCAGTACTTC. Translating it yields CASSSYEQYF.

The chain recombines TRBV28 with TRBJ1-4; D is unclear. CDR3 length equals 12 residues. The germline V gene has CDR1 MDHEN and CDR2 SYDVKM. The ends were cut back, 7 bases at V and 2 bases at J, with 5 bases in the middle. In DNA, the CDR3 is TGTGCCAGCAAGGTCACTAATGAAAAACTGTTTTTT. This gives the protein CASKVTNEKLFF.

The chain joins TRBV19 to TRBJ1-1; possible D gene TRBD1, 6 bases. Per germline, CDR1 LNHDA and CDR2 SQIVND (reference sequence). The V and J ends lost 6 bases and 0 bases respectively, with 11 bases between them. The CDR3 totals 14 residues. CDR3 loop: CASSRQEVNTEAFF. The CDR3 region has the DNA TGTGCCAGTAGCCGACAGGAGGTGAACACTGAAGCTTTCTTT.

This rearrangement joins TRBV6-9 to TRBJ1-5; tentative D call: TRBD1 (5 bases). Trimming pared 6 bases from V and 4 bases from J, leaving 16 bases between. Germline lookup yields CDR1 MNHGY and CDR2 SVAAGI. CDR3 length: 15 residues. In DNA form, the CDR3 reads TGTGCCAGCAGCTCCGTGGGGCGCGGGAATCAGCCCCAGCATTTT. It is translated as CASSSVGRGNQPQHF.

The chain links TRBV7-2 to TRBJ2-2; D is perhaps TRBD1 (5 bases). The CDR3 totals 15 residues. Germline CDR1 and CDR2: SGHTA and FQGNSA. V was cut by 2 bases and J by 1 base, with 8 bases left in between. The CDR3 spells CASSLQGQNTGELFF. CDR3 nucleotide sequence: TGTGCCAGCAGCTTACAGGGCCAGAACACCGGGGAGCTGTTTTTT.

CDR3 loop: CASSHQGAGQPQHF. The CDR3 region has the DNA TGTGCCAGCAGCCATCAGGGGGCAGGTCAGCCCCAGCATTTT. The genes are TRBV6-6 and TRBJ1-5; 8 positions match TRBD1. The CDR3 has 14 amino acids. Trimming removed 6 bases from V and 6 bases from J; junction bases left unmatched: 7. Germline V gives CDR1 MNHNY, CDR2 SVGAGI (reference sequence).

This clone appeared a few times. This sequence joins TRBV6-1 and TRBJ1-2; no clear D gene. V lost 3 bases, J lost 7 bases, and 12 bases lay in between. Germline V gene sequence: CDR1 MNHNS, CDR2 SASEGT. The CDR3 has 13 amino acids. The CDR3 DNA reads TGTGCCAGCAGTGACCAAGAAGGGATTGGCTACACCTTC. It specifies CASSDQEGIGYTF.

V and J are TRBV2 and TRBJ1-1; D is unresolved. Trimming took 4 bases from V and 0 from J, leaving 9 bases between them. Germline CDR1 and CDR2: SNHLY and FYNNEI. The CDR3 has 14 residues. As DNA, the CDR3 is TGTGCCAGCAGTGGCCATTGGATGAACACTGAAGCTTTCTTT. Protein product: CASSGHWMNTEAFF. Based on the CDR3 plus reference TRBV2 and TRBJ1-1, the full variable domain is EPEVTQTPSHQVTQMGQEVILRCVPISNHLYFYWYRQILGQKVEFLVSFYNNEISEKSEIFDDQFSVERPDGSNFTLKIRSTKLEDSAMYFCASSGHWMNTEAFFGQGTRLTVV.

The rearrangement links TRBV7-6 to TRBJ2-1, with 9 bases that match TRBD2. This CDR3 is 17 amino acids long. V dropped 3 bases and J dropped 9; count of bases not matched to a gene: 15. Germline CDR1 and CDR2: SGHVS and FNYEAQ. The CDR3 coding sequence is TGTGCCAGCAGCTTTACCTTAGCGGGGGAACCCGGGGGTGAGCAGTTCTTC. Its protein product is CASSFTLAGEPGGEQFF.

This chain links TRBV5-8 with TRBJ2-3, with TRBD2 matching 13 bases. Losses at the gene ends were 4 bases for V and 2 bases for J; bases not matched to a gene: 4. In germline, CDR1 is SGHTS, CDR2 YDEGEE. This CDR3 has 16 amino acids. The CDR3 coding sequence is TGTGCCAGCAGCGTACTAGCGGGGGGGCTCACAGATACGCAGTATTTT. Encoded protein: CASSVLAGGLTDTQYF. The full variable domain, completed using reference TRBV5-8 and TRBJ2-3, is EAGVTQSPTHLIKTRGQQATLRCSPISGHTSVYWYQQALGLGLQFLLWYDEGEERNRGNFPPRFSGRQFPNYSSELNVNALELEDSALYLCASSVLAGGLTDTQYFGPGTRLTVL.

The J gene is TRBJ1-5, the V gene TRBV11-2; D remains ambiguous. This CDR3 is built from 15 residues. V was shortened by 1 base and J by 2 bases, with 9 bases between the two germline ends. Germline V gives CDR1 SGHAT, CDR2 FQNNGV. CDR3 sequence: CASSLGSSGNQPQHF. CDR3 nucleotides: TGTGCCAGCAGCTTAGGTTCGAGCGGCAATCAGCCCCAGCATTTT. Full variable domain (missing parts from reference TRBV11-2 and TRBJ1-5): EAGVAQSPRYKIIEKRQSVAFWCNPISGHATLYWYQQILGQGPKLLIQFQNNGVVDDSQLPKDRFSAERLKGVDSTLKIQPAKLEDSAVYLCASSLGSSGNQPQHFGDGTRLSIL.

The genes are TRBV5-4 and TRBJ1-2; 8 positions match TRBD1. The germline V gene encodes CDR1 SGHNT and CDR2 YYREEE (reference sequence). V lost 4 bases, J lost 7 bases, and 15 bases stayed unmatched. CDR3 length equals 16 residues. The CDR3 spells CASSPISGGQAGGYTF. The CDR3 DNA follows: TGTGCCAGCAGCCCAATATCGGGGGGACAGGCAGGTGGCTACACCTTC.